This passage covers 10 T cell receptor beta chains from one sample sequenced in a study of CD8 T cells in ankylosing spondylitis. Each CDR3 protein is one row after TCRdb ran MiXCR on the 5' RACE reads. This table holds tens of thousands of distinct CDR3 sequences, 2.5% to 3.5% found once. Sample: blood, either unsorted or a sorted T cell fraction (not recorded which). The receptors stem from a male donor with ankylosing spondylitis or in good health (not recorded which).

This clonotype was picked up many times. As DNA, the CDR3 is TGTGCCAGCAGCGTAGGGTCAGTACGGGGCAATGAGCAGTTCTTC. Encoded protein: CASSVGSVRGNEQFF. The chain is built from TRBV9 and TRBJ2-1, with D perhaps TRBD2 (5 bases). This CDR3 has 15 residues. V gave up 0 bases and J gave up 6 bases, with 13 bases separating them. Germline assignment: CDR1 SGDLS and CDR2 YYNGEE.

This clonotype was detected many times. The rearrangement uses TRBV9 and TRBJ2-5; 11 bases match TRBD2. The J segment lost 2 bases and the V segment lost 3 bases, leaving 3 bases of the junction unmatched. The CDR3 totals 15 residues. Germline values: CDR1 SGDLS, CDR2 YYNGEE. In DNA, the CDR3 is TGTGCCAGCAGCGCCGGGACTAGCGGACAAGAGACCCAGTACTTC. It yields the protein CASSAGTSGQETQYF.

This clonotype was recorded many times. The CDR3 protein is CASSPVKNEQFF. The CDR3, as DNA: TGTGCCAGCAGCCCAGTAAAGAATGAGCAGTTCTTC. The V gene is TRBV9, the J gene TRBJ2-1; D gene unclear. Germline V gene data show CDR1 as SGDLS and CDR2 as YYNGEE. V lost 4 bases and J lost 7, with 9 bases in between. The CDR3 spans 12 residues.

This clonotype was counted at least ten times. This chain uses TRBV28 with TRBJ1-2; 9 bases map to TRBD1. From germline, CDR1 is MDHEN and CDR2 SYDVKM. This CDR3 has 15 residues. J gave up 3 bases and V 5 bases, and 7 bases lay outside the gene matches. This CDR3 reads CASSPPTGGDYGYTF. CDR3 coding DNA: TGTGCCAGCAGTCCCCCGACAGGGGGAGACTATGGCTACACCTTC.

This clonotype was found many times. This chain connects TRBV12-5 to TRBJ2-4; D is perhaps TRBD1 (6 bases). Germline V CDR1 and CDR2: LGHNT, FRNRAP. With 6 bases removed from V and 2 bases from J, the gap between germline ends came to 23 bases. The CDR3 spans 18 residues. The CDR3 coding sequence is TGTGCTAGTGGCCCCGCAGGGGTGGGACCTGGGCCCAAAAACATTCAGTACTTC. Translating gives CASGPAGVGPGPKNIQYF.

This clonotype was detected many times. V gene TRBV9 combines with J gene TRBJ2-1; D tentatively fits TRBD1 or TRBD2 (6 bases each). CDR1 is SGDLS, CDR2 YYNGEE, per germline. This CDR3 is built from 15 residues. V was cut by 1 base and J by 2 bases, with 10 bases left in between. The CDR3 DNA follows: TGTGCCAGCAGCGTATGGGGGGCCGCCTACAATGAGCAGTTCTTC. As protein: CASSVWGAAYNEQFF.

V is TRBV9 and J is TRBJ2-5; weak D call: TRBD2 (5 bases). Germline CDR1 reads SGDLS; CDR2 reads YYNGEE. This CDR3 is 12 amino acids long. V lost 3 bases to trimming and J lost 7 bases, with 10 bases between them. The CDR3 here is CASSAREGTQYF. The CDR3 region has the DNA TGTGCCAGCAGCGCCCGAGAGGGGACCCAGTACTTC.

This clonotype was seen at least ten times. The chain has TRBV21-1 and TRBJ1-5. TRBV21-1 constitutes a pseudogene. This CDR3 region has 16 residues. The CDR3, as DNA: TGTGCCAGCACGGTCCGTGGGCAGCACCACAATCAGCCCCAGCATTTT. Translation: CASTVRGQHHNQPQHF.

This clonotype was seen ten or more times. V usage is TRBV9 and J usage is TRBJ2-1, with 13 bases aligning to TRBD2. Trimming took 3 bases from V and 5 from J; bases not matched to a gene: 5. This CDR3 spans 16 amino acids. Germline values: CDR1 SGDLS, CDR2 YYNGEE. The chain's CDR3 is CASSATSGRFNNEQFF. The CDR3, as DNA: TGTGCCAGCAGCGCGACTAGCGGGAGGTTCAACAATGAGCAGTTCTTC.

Ten or more counts support this clonotype. V gene TRBV9 combines with J gene TRBJ2-3, with 7 bases aligning to TRBD1. V trimming: 3 bases; J trimming: 6 bases; junction bases outside the gene matches: 10. CDR3 length equals 15 residues. CDR1 is SGDLS, CDR2 YYNGEE, per germline. The CDR3 DNA is TGTGCCAGCAGCGACTCACAGGGGACCTCGGATACGCAGTATTTT. Its protein product is CASSDSQGTSDTQYF.